The entry below gives a single TCR beta chain sequence along with its context. Generated by immunoSEQ multiplex PCR, the TCRdb table keeps only in-frame clones and is missing some. The table includes about 94,000 clones, approximately 93% detected once. The CDR3 is made up of 12 amino acids. With 2 bases removed from V and 8 bases from J, the gap between germline ends came to 7 bases. Per the germline V gene, CDR1 is MDHEN and CDR2 is SYDVKM. The sample originates from a study of OX40 agonist ivuxolimab in advanced cancers. At the level of the study: Patients took ivuxolimab, an agonistic anti-OX40 (CD134) antibody. Participants could have had prior anti-PD-1, anti-PD-L1 or anti-CTLA-4 therapy, and around 40% had some.

The sequence came from an adult with an advanced solid tumor such as melanoma, head and neck, liver or kidney cancer. This sample comprised CD4+ or CD8+ T cells sorted from blood, obtained in a trial of the OX40 agonist ivuxolimab. This sequence joins TRBV28 and TRBJ1-3, with TRBD1 as a possible D gene (5 bases). This CDR3 reads CASSLARDTIYF. CDR3 bases: TGTGCCAGCAGTTTAGCCAGGGACACCATATATTTT.